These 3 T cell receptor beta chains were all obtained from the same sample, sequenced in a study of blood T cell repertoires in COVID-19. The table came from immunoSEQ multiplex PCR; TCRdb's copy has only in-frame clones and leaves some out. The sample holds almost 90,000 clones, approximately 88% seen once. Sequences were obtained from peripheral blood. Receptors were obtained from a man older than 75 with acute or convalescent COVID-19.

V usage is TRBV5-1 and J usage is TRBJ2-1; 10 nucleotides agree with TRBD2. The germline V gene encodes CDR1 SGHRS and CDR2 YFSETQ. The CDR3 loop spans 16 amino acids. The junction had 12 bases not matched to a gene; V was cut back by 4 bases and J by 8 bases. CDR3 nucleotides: TGCGCCAGCAGCGGTATCAGCGGGGGGGCCTCGGATGAGCAGTTCTTC. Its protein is CASSGISGGASDEQFF. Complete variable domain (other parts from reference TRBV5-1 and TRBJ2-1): KAGVTQTPRYLIKTRGQQVTLSCSPISGHRSVSWYQQTPGQGLQFLFEYFSETQRNKGNFPGRFSGRQFSNSRSEMNVSTLELGDSALYLCASSGISGGASDEQFFGPGTRLTVL.

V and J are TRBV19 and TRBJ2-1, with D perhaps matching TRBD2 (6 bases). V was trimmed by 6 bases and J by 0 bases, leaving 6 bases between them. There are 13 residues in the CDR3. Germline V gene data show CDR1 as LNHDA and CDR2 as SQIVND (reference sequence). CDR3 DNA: TGTGCCAGTAGGCGGGACTCCTACAATGAGCAGTTCTTC. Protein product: CASRRDSYNEQFF.

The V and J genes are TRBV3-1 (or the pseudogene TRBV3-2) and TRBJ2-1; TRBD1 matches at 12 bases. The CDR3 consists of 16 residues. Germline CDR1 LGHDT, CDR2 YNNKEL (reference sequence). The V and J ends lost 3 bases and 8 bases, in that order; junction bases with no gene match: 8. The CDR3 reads CASSQNIGTGGYEQFF. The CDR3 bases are TGTGCCAGCAGCCAGAATATCGGGACAGGGGGCTATGAGCAGTTCTTC.